This T cell receptor beta chain is drawn from a study of T cell changes during pregnancy in multiple sclerosis (dated 2019 in TCRdb). Describing the broader study: In women with multiple sclerosis, the researchers looked at how the T cell repertoire shifted as pregnancy progressed.

A remark on this clone: Its antigen is unknown. No quality values exist for individual bases; no much larger clone is one base distant.

V drops 3 bases and J drops 7 bases, leaving 12 bases in between. Per the germline V gene, MGHDK is the CDR1 and SYGVNS is the CDR2. Its CDR3 holds 13 amino acids, cysteine through phenylalanine. The DNA shown is the 39-base CDR3, in frame from base 1. Library construction relied on the immunoSEQ multiplex PCR assay. The clones in this table, taken by TCRdb from immuneACCESS, are in-frame only. Not every clone is retained; where verified, under half of the shortfall comes from an unresolved V gene, and the cause of the rest is unknown. Within this sample are tens of thousands of clones, with roughly 90% of them counted one time only. The biggest ten clones account for approximately 0.88% of the sample.

The origin of this receptor is a female donor in good health, enrolled as a control in a pregnancy study. This specimen consisted of peripheral blood, obtained in the first trimester of pregnancy. This receptor chain uses TRBV25-1 and TRBJ1-1, and the D gene may be TRBD1, 5 bases matching. The DNA sequence is TGTGCCAGCAGTGATCCAGGGCCAGGTGAAGCTTTCTTT. It specifies CASSDPGPGEAFF. Full variable domain (CDR3 extended with the reference TRBV25-1 and TRBJ1-1 proteins): EADIYQTPRYLVIGTGKKITLECSQTMGHDKMYWYQQDPGMELHLIHYSYGVNSTEKGDLSSESTVSRIRTEHFPLTLESARPSHTSQYLCASSDPGPGEAFFGQGTRLTVV.